This T cell receptor beta chain is drawn from a study of radiotherapy plus CTLA-4 blockade in lung cancer. Findings of the study overall: Researchers report tumor-derived TCR clones expanding in blood after radiotherapy plus ipilimumab.

V lost 2 bases to trimming and J lost 5 bases; unmatched junction nucleotides: 9. CDR3 length: 15 residues. In germline, CDR1 is WSHSY, CDR2 SAAADI. TCRdb keeps only in-frame clones here, not all; method: immunoSEQ multiplex PCR. This table has around 80,000 clones, approximately 73% appearing once. As regards this clone: Its antigen is currently unknown.

V and J are TRBV10-2 and TRBJ2-7; the match to TRBD2 covers 7 bases. The source is a human donor with non-small cell lung cancer whose response to radiotherapy plus ipilimumab could not be evaluated. The sequences come from peripheral blood, collected from a patient treated with radiotherapy plus ipilimumab. Written as DNA, the CDR3 is TGCGCCAGCAGTGAGACGGGACTACCCTCGGACGAGCAGTACTTC. Amino acids: CASSETGLPSDEQYF.